This T cell receptor (beta chain) appears in the sequencing data of a study of T-cell memory formation after mild COVID-19. This clonotype was recorded at least ten times. As yet, its antigen is unknown. Via MiXCR, TCRdb re-called the 5' RACE reads, giving one row per CDR3 protein. The data show roughly 250,000 distinct CDR3 sequences, around 17% seen once. Study results and limitations: CD8+ contracting clones occupied EMRA, while CD4+ ones occupied mainly CM and EM.

The clonotype was recovered from a man between 18 and 35 years old who had mild COVID-19 (a few samples of this study predate the infection). Cell type and time point are not known. The sequencing sample was made of PBMCs or a T cell subset sorted from them (not recorded which).

CDR3 protein: CASSLSGGARNEQFF. CDR3 nucleotide sequence: TGCGCCAGCAGCCTAAGCGGGGGGGCAAGGAATGAGCAGTTCTTC. The genes are TRBV5-1 and TRBJ2-1, with 10 nucleotides matching TRBD2. There are 15 residues in the CDR3. Per the germline V gene, CDR1 is SGHRS and CDR2 is YFSETQ. J gave up 7 bases and V 4 bases, and 8 bases lay outside the gene matches. The whole variable domain, filled in from reference TRBV5-1 and TRBJ2-1, reads KAGVTQTPRYLIKTRGQQVTLSCSPISGHRSVSWYQQTPGQGLQFLFEYFSETQRNKGNFPGRFSGRQFSNSRSEMNVSTLELGDSALYLCASSLSGGARNEQFFGPGTRLTVL.